This T cell receptor (beta chain) was retrieved from a study of T-cell reconstitution after alpha-beta-depleted transplantation in children. Points from the study as a whole: Several hundred rapidly expanded clones from non-depleted graft cells reportedly supplied alpha-beta T cells about two months post-transplant.

V lost 1 base, J lost 4 bases, and 10 bases lay in between. The germline gives CDR1 MGHRA, CDR2 YSYEKL. The CDR3 extends over 14 amino acids. To note about this clonotype: The antigen is undetermined.

Preparation of the TCRbeta library was carried out with unique molecular identifiers. TCRdb processed the PCR reads anew with MiXCR; each CDR3 protein has one entry. This table holds roughly 220,000 distinct CDR3 sequences, about 8.7% found once. The source was PBMCs, mostly from graft donor cells, collected 360 days after TCRalphabeta/CD19-depleted stem cell transplant. The V gene is TRBV4-1, the J gene TRBJ1-2; D is perhaps TRBD1 (5 bases). This sequence was found in a male patient aged 2-9 years who had a stem cell transplant for acute myeloid leukemia, so the T cells may come from the graft donor. The CDR3 DNA is TGCGCCAGCAGCCAAGTGGCAGGGTTCTATGGCTACACCTTC. Protein: CASSQVAGFYGYTF.